The clone carrying this T cell receptor beta chain was observed a single time. This specimen belongs to a study of blood T cell repertoires in COVID-19. Study information: Samples representing acute and convalescent COVID-19 were sourced from the United States, Italy and Spain.

Recovery meant two consecutive negative NP/OP PCR tests, professional clearance, or resolved symptoms. Original data processing: Reference gene primer amplification in the assay estimated nucleated cell counts. The protocol was immunoSEQ multiplex PCR, while the TCRdb copy is restricted to in-frame clones and leaves out a portion. Clone size and V and J calls were adopted from that table, with D and trimming inferred from the DNA. Of approximately 240,000 clones listed, around nine tenths are singletons. Material for sequencing was PBMCs or T cells enriched from blood (not recorded which). The receptor was isolated from a woman aged 18-29 years who had recovered from COVID-19.

The CDR3 is CASRTGAKDGYTF. CDR3 in DNA: TGTGCCAGCAGGACAGGGGCCAAGGATGGCTACACCTTC. This chain connects TRBV6-5 to TRBJ1-2, with 8 bases aligning to TRBD1. V lost 6 bases, J lost 6 bases, and 6 bases stayed unmatched. In germline, CDR1 is MNHEY, CDR2 SVGAGI. This CDR3 is 13 amino acids long.